The entry below describes one TCR beta chain. The antigen remains unidentified. This CDR3 spans 13 amino acids. Germline V gene data show CDR1 as SGHRS and CDR2 as YFSETQ. Trimming removed 4 bases from V and 5 bases from J, with 13 bases in between. The sample comes from a study of cytomegalovirus exposure and HLA in healthy donors. Broader study findings: Previous analysis showed most TCR beta V segments were productive about 90% or about 30% of the time.

In the PCR, 60 Vbeta and 13 Jbeta primers were used. TCRdb's copy holds only in-frame clones and misses some; the assay was immunoSEQ multiplex PCR. The sample shows fewer than 250,000 clones, almost 80% of them seen only once. V usage is TRBV5-1 and J usage is TRBJ2-7; D may be TRBD2 (5 bases). Sequencing was carried out using PBMCs. The sequence came from a male donor in good health and CMV-seronegative. CDR3 protein: CASSPDYVDEQYF. CDR3 nucleotide sequence: TGCGCCAGCAGCCCTGACTATGTCGACGAGCAGTACTTC.